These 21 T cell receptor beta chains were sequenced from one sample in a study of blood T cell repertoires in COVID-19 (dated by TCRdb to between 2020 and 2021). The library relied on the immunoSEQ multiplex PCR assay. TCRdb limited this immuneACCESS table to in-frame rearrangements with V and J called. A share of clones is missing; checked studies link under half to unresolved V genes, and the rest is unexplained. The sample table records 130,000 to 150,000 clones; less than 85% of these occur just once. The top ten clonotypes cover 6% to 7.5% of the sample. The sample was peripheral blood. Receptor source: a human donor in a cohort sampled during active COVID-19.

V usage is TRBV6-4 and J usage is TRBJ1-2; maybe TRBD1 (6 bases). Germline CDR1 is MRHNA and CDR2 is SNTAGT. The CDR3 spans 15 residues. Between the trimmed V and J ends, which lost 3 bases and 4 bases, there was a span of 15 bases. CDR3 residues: CASSDGGGRGYGYTF. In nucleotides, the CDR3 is TGTGCCAGCAGTGATGGGGGCGGGCGCGGCTATGGCTACACCTTC.

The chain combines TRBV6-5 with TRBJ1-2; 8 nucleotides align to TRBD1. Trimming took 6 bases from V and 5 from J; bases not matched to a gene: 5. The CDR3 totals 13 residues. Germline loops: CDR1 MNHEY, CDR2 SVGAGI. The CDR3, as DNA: TGTGCCAGCAGGCCGGGACAGGTATATGGCTACACCTTC. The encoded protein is CASRPGQVYGYTF.

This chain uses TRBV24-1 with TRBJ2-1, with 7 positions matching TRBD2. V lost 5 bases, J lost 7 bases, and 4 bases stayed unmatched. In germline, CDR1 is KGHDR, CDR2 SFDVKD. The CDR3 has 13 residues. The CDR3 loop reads CATSGDGGNEQFF. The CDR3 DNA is TGTGCCACCAGTGGAGACGGGGGGAATGAGCAGTTCTTC.

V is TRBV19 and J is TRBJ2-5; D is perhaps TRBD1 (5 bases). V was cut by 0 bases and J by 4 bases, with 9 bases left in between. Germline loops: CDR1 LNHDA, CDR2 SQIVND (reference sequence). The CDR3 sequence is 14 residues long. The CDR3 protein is CASSIDGATETQYF. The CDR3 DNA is TGTGCCAGTAGTATAGATGGGGCGACAGAGACCCAGTACTTC.

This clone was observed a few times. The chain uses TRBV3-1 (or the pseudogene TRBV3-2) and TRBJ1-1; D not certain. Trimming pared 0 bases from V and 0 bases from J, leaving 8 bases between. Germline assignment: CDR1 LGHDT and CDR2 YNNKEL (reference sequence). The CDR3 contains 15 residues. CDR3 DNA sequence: TGTGCCAGCAGCCAAGATCCAGTTATGAACACTGAAGCTTTCTTT. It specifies CASSQDPVMNTEAFF.

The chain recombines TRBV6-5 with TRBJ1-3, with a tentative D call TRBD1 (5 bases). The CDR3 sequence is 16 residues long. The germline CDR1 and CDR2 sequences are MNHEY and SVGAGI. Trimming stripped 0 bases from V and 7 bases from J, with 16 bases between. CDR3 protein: CASSYSKTGLSNTIYF. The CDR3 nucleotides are TGTGCCAGCAGTTACTCGAAAACAGGCTTAAGTAACACCATATATTTT.

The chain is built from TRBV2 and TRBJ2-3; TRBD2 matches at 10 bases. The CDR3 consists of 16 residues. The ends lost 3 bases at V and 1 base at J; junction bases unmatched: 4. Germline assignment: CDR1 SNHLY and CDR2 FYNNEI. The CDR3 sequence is CASSDPSGGGTDTQYF. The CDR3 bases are TGTGCCAGCAGTGATCCTAGCGGGGGAGGCACAGATACGCAGTATTTT.

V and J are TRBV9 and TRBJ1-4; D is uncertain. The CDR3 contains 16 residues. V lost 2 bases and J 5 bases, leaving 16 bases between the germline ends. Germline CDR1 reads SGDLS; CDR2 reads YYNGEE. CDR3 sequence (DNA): TGTGCCAGCAGCGTTGGCGGCTCGATGGCGAATGAAAAACTGTTTTTT. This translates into CASSVGGSMANEKLFF.

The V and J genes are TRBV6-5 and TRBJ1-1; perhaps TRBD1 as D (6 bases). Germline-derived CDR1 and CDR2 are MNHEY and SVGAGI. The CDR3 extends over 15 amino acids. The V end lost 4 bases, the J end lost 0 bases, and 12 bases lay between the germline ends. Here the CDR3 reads CASSSTGSVNTEAFF. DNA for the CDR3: TGTGCCAGCAGTTCGACAGGTAGTGTGAACACTGAAGCTTTCTTT.

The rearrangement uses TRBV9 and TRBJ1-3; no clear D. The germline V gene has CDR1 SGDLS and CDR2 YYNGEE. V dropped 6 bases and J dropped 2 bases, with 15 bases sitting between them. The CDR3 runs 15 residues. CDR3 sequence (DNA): TGTGCCAGCACCAGAACCGAGGGAACTGGAAACACCATATATTTT. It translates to CASTRTEGTGNTIYF.

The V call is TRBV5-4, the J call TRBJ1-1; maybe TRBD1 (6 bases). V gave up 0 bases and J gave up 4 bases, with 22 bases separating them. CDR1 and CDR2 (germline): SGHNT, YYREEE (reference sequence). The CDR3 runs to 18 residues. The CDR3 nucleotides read TGTGCCAGCAGCTTGGGGGAAGGACAGCGGGGTGTGGGCACTGAAGCTTTCTTT. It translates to CASSLGEGQRGVGTEAFF.

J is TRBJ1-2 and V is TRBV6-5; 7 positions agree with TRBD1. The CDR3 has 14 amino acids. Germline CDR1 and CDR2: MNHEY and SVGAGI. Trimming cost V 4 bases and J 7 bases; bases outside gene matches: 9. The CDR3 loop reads CASSSRQGNRGYTF. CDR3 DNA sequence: TGTGCCAGCAGTTCAAGACAGGGAAATCGTGGCTACACCTTC.

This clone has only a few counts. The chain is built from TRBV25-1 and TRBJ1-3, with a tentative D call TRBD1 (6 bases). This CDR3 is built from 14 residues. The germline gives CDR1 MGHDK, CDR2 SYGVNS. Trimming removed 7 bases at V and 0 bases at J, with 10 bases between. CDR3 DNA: TGTGCCAGCACAAGGGACACCTCTGGAAACACCATATATTTT. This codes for CASTRDTSGNTIYF.

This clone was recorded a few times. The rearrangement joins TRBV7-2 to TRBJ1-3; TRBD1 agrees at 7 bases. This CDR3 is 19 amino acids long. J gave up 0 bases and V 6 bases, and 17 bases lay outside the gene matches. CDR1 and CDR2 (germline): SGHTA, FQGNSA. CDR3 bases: TGTGCCAGCAGTTTCCGGGACAGAGTAAGTCCCACCTCTGGAAACACCATATATTTT. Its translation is CASSFRDRVSPTSGNTIYF.

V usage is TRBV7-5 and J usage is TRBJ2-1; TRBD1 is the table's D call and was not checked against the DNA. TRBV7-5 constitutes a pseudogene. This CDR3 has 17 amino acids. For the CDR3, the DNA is TGTGCCAGAAGCTTGACCCTCCCGGCAGGGGCCTACAATGAGCAGTTCTTC. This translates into CARSLTLPAGAYNEQFF.

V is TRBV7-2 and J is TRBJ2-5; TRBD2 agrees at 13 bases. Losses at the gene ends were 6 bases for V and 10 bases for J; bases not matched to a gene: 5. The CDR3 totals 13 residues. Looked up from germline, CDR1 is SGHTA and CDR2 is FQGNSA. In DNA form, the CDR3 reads TGTGCCAGCAGTGGACTAGCGGGGGTTGTCCAGTACTTC. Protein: CASSGLAGVVQYF.

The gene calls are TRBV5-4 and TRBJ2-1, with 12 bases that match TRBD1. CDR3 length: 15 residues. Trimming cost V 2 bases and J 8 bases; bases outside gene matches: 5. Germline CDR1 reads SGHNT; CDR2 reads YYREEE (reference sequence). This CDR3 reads CASSFGTGGRDEQFF. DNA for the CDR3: TGTGCCAGCAGCTTCGGGACAGGGGGCCGGGATGAGCAGTTCTTC. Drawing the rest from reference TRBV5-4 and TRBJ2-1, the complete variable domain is ETGVTQSPTHLIKTRGQQVTLRCSSQSGHNTVSWYQQALGQGPQFIFQYYREEENGRGNFPPRFSGLQFPNYSSELNVNALELDDSALYLCASSFGTGGRDEQFFGPGTRLTVL.

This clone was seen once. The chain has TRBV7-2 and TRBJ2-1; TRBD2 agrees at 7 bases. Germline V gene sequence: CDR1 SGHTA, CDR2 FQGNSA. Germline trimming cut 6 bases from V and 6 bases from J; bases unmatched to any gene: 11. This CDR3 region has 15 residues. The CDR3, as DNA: TGTGCCAGCAGGGGATTGCAGCGGGGAAGCAATGAGCAGTTCTTC. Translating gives CASRGLQRGSNEQFF.

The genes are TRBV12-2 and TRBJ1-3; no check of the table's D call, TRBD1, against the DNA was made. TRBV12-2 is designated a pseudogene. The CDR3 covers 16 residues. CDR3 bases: TGTGCAAGTCGCTTGGATTCCCGGGACAGACGAAACACCATATATTTT. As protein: CASRLDSRDRRNTIYF.

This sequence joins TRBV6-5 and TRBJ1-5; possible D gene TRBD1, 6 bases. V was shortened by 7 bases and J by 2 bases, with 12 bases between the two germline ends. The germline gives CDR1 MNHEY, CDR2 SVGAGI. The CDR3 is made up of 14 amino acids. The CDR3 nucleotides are TGTGCCAGCACCCCGGGACAACGCAATCAGCCCCAGCATTTT. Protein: CASTPGQRNQPQHF.

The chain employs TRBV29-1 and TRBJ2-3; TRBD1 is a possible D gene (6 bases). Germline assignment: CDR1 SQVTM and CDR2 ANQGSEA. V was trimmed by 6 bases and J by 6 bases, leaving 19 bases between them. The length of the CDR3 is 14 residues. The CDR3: CSVPLGGGVDTQYF. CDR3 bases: TGCAGCGTGCCGCTAGGTGGGGGCGTCGATACGCAGTATTTT.